This TCR beta chain was documented in a study of cytomegalovirus exposure and HLA in healthy donors. The CDR3 loop spans 19 amino acids. Germline CDR1 reads SNHLY; CDR2 reads FYNNEI. The trim removed 5 bases at V and 7 bases at J, leaving 23 bases unmatched. Both 60 Vbeta primers and 13 Jbeta primers went into the PCR. Data came from immunoSEQ multiplex PCR; TCRdb stores just in-frame clones and leaves some out. The sample yields roughly 250,000 clones, almost 85% seen once. The source is a woman in her 40s in good health and CMV-seropositive. The sample was PBMCs. The chain recombines TRBV2 with TRBJ1-5; 7 bases match TRBD1. The CDR3 region is CASSQYFTVQGTAGQPQHF. CDR3 DNA sequence: TGTGCCAGCAGTCAATACTTCACAGTACAGGGGACAGCGGGCCAGCCCCAGCATTTT.